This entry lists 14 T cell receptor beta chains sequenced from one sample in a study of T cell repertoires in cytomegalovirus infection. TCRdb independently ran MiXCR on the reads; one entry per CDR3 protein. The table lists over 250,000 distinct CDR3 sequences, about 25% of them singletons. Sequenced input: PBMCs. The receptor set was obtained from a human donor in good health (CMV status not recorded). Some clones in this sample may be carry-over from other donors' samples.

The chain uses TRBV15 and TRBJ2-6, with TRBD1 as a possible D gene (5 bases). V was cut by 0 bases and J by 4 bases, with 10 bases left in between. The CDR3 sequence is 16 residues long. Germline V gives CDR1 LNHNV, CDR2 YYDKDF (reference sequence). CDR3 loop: CATSRDSQAGANVLTF. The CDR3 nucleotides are TGTGCCACCAGCAGAGATTCACAGGCCGGGGCCAACGTCCTGACTTTC.

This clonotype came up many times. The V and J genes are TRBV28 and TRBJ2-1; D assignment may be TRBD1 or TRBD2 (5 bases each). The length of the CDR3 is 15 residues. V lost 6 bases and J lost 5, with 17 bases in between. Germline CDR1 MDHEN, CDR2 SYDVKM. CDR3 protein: CASSTGTGSDNEQFF. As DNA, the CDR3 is TGTGCCAGCAGCACCGGGACCGGGTCCGACAATGAGCAGTTCTTC. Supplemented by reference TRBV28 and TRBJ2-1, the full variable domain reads DVKVTQSSRYLVKRTGEKVFLECVQDMDHENMFWYRQDPGLGLRLIYFSYDVKMKEKGDIPEGYSVSREKKERFSLILESASTNQTSMYLCASSTGTGSDNEQFFGPGTRLTVL.

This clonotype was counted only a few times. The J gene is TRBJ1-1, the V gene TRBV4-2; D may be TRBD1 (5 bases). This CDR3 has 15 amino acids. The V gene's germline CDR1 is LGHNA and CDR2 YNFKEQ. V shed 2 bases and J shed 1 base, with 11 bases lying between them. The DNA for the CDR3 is TGTGCCAGCAGCCAACGCAGTACAGGGAACACTGAAGCTTTCTTT. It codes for CASSQRSTGNTEAFF.

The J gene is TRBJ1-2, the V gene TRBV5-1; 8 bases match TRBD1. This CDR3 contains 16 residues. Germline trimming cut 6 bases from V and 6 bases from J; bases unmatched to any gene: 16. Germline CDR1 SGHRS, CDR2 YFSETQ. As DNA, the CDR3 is TGCGCCAGCAAAGGGACAGGCTATGGCTATGAGGATGGCTACACCTTC. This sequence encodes CASKGTGYGYEDGYTF.

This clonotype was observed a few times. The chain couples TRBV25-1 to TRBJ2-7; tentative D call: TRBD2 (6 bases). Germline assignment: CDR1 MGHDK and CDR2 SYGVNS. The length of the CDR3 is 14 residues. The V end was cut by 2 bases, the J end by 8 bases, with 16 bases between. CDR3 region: CASSEVGGSGQQYF. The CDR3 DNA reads TGTGCCAGCAGTGAAGTCGGAGGGAGTGGCCAGCAGTACTTC.

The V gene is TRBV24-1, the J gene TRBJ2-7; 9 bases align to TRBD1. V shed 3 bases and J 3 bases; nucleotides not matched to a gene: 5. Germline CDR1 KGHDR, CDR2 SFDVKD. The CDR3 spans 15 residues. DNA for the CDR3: TGTGCCACCAGTGATCCGGGACAGGGCAGCTACGAGCAGTACTTC. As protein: CATSDPGQGSYEQYF.

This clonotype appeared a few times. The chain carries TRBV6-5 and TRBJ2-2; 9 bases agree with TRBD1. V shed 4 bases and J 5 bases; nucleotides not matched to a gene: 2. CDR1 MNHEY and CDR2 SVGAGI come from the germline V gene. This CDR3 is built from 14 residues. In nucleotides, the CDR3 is TGTGCCAGCAGTTTCGGGACAGGGACCGGGGAGCTGTTTTTT. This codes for CASSFGTGTGELFF.

CDR3 amino acids: CAIRSTGAQETQYF. The CDR3 DNA is TGTGCCATCCGTTCGACAGGAGCCCAAGAGACCCAGTACTTC. V usage is TRBV10-3 and J usage is TRBJ2-5; tentatively, D is TRBD1 (6 bases). Trimming cost V 8 bases and J 1 base, with 14 bases left between them. Germline lookup yields CDR1 ENHRY and CDR2 SYGVKD. CDR3 length: 14 amino acids.

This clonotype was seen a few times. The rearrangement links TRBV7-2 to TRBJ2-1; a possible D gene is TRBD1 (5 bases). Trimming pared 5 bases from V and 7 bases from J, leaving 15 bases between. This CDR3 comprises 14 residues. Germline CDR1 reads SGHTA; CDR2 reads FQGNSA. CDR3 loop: CASSPPPRVNEQFF. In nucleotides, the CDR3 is TGTGCCAGCAGCCCTCCCCCCAGGGTTAATGAGCAGTTCTTC.

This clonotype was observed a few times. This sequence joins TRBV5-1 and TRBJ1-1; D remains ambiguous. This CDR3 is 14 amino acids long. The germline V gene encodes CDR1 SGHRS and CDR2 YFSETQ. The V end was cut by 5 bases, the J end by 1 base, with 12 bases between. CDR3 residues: CASSYATGNTEAFF. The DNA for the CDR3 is TGCGCCAGCAGTTATGCAACGGGGAACACTGAAGCTTTCTTT.

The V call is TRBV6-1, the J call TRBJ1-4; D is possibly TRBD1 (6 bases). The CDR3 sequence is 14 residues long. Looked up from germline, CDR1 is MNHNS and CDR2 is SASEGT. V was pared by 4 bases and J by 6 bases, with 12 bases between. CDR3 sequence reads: CASSATGIDEKLFF. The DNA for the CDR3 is TGTGCCAGCAGTGCCACAGGGATCGATGAAAAACTGTTTTTT.

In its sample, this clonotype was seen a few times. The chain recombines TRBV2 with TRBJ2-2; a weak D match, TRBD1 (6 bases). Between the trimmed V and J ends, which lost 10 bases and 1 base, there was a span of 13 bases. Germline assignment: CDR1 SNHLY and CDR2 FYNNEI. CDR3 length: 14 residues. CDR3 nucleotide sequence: TGTGCCACCGCGACAGGAATGAACACCGGGGAGCTGTTTTTT. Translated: CATATGMNTGELFF.

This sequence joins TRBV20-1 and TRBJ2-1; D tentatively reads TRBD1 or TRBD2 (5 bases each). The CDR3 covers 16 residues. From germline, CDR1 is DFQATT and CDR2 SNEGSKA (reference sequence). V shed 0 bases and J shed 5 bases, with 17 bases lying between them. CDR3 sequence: CSARDQRGVPNNEQFF. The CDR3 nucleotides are TGCAGTGCTAGAGATCAGAGGGGAGTCCCTAACAATGAGCAGTTCTTC.

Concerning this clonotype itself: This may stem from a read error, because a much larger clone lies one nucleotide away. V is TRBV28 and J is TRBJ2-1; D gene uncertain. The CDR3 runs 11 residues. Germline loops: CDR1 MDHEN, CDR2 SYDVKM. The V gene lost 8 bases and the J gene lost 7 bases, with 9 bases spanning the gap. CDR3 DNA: TGTGCCAGCGGTTCACGGAATGAGCAGTTCTTC. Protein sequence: CASGSRNEQFF.